This T cell receptor (beta chain) derives from a study of blood T cell repertoires in COVID-19. Germline assignment: CDR1 SQVTM and CDR2 ANQGSEA. Trimming pared 4 bases from V and 3 bases from J, leaving 24 bases between. The CDR3 length is 18 residues. The assay was immunoSEQ multiplex PCR, and TCRdb's table has in-frame clones only and misses some. The sample contains around 70,000 clones, roughly 88% of which appear only once. Material for sequencing was peripheral blood. J is TRBJ1-4 and V is TRBV29-1; possibly TRBD1 for D (5 bases). The clonotype comes from a woman older than 75 with active or convalescent COVID-19. The CDR3 region is CSVGTIGQFAPSNEKLFF. The DNA of the CDR3 is TGCAGCGTTGGGACAATAGGCCAATTCGCGCCGTCTAATGAAAAACTGTTTTTT.